What follows are 28 T cell receptor beta chains derived from one specimen sequenced in a study of blood T cell repertoires in COVID-19 (dated by TCRdb to between 2020 and 2021). Library method: the immunoSEQ multiplex PCR assay. TCRdb retrieved this table from immuneACCESS and kept in-frame rearrangements only. Not all clones are present; in checked studies, unresolved V genes account for under half, and no reason is known for the remainder. For this sample there are 70,000 to 90,000 clones; approximately 85% appear just once. The ten largest make up approximately 29% of the sample. The sample consisted of peripheral blood. Receptors were obtained from a man between 45 and 60 years old with acute or convalescent COVID-19.

The chain combines TRBV5-1 with TRBJ1-1; 7 bases are shared with TRBD1. The V and J ends lost 1 base and 2 bases, in that order; junction bases with no gene match: 5. From germline, CDR1 is SGHRS and CDR2 YFSETQ. This CDR3 has 15 amino acids. CDR3 region: CASSLTRGKNTEAFF. Here the CDR3 DNA reads TGCGCCAGCAGCTTGACCAGGGGGAAAAACACTGAAGCTTTCTTT.

The J gene is TRBJ1-6, the V gene TRBV7-8; TRBD1 matches 7 bases. Germline values: CDR1 SGHVS, CDR2 FQNEAQ. There are 17 residues in the CDR3. Germline trimming cut 5 bases from V and 4 bases from J; bases unmatched to any gene: 11. In DNA form, the CDR3 reads TGTGCCAGCAGCGCACCGACCGGGACAGCATATAATTCACCCCTCCACTTT. It yields the protein CASSAPTGTAYNSPLHF. Supplemented by reference TRBV7-8 and TRBJ1-6, the full variable domain reads GAGVSQSPRYKVAKRGQDVALRCDPISGHVSLFWYQQALGQGPEFLTYFQNEAQLDKSGLPSDRFFAERPEGSVSTLKIQRTQQEDSAVYLCASSAPTGTAYNSPLHFGNGTRLTVT.

The chain uses TRBV19 and TRBJ1-3; D remains ambiguous. With 5 bases removed from V and 0 bases from J, the gap between germline ends came to 14 bases. Germline values: CDR1 LNHDA, CDR2 SQIVND (reference sequence). CDR3 length: 16 amino acids. The CDR3 protein is CASSAAAIYSGNTIYF. The CDR3 bases are TGTGCCAGTAGTGCGGCAGCCATTTACTCTGGAAACACCATATATTTT. The full variable domain, its missing parts supplied by reference TRBV19 and TRBJ1-3, is DGGITQSPKYLFRKEGQNVTLSCEQNLNHDAMYWYRQDPGQGLRLIYYSQIVNDFQKGDIAEGYSVSREKKESFPLTVTSAQKNPTAFYLCASSAAAIYSGNTIYFGEGSWLTVV.

V is TRBV5-4 and J is TRBJ2-3, with a tentative D call TRBD1 (5 bases). CDR1 is SGHNT and CDR2 is YYREEE in the germline V gene (reference sequence). This CDR3 contains 15 residues. V lost 4 bases, J lost 4 bases, and 16 bases lay in between. DNA of the CDR3: TGTGCCAGCAGCGAAGGGGTTAGGTTCCCAGATACGCAGTATTTT. Translated, it gives CASSEGVRFPDTQYF. The variable domain in full, completed from reference TRBV5-4 and TRBJ2-3, reads ETGVTQSPTHLIKTRGQQVTLRCSSQSGHNTVSWYQQALGQGPQFIFQYYREEENGRGNFPPRFSGLQFPNYSSELNVNALELDDSALYLCASSEGVRFPDTQYFGPGTRLTVL.

This chain joins TRBV10-3 and TRBJ2-7; TRBD2 matches at 7 bases. The CDR3 sequence is 16 residues long. The ends lost 0 bases at V and 1 base at J; junction bases unmatched: 6. CDR1 is ENHRY, CDR2 SYGVKD, per germline. CDR3 in DNA: TGTGCCATCAGTGAGTCTGGGGGGGGTGCGTCCTACGAGCAGTACTTC. It encodes CAISESGGGASYEQYF.

The chain combines TRBV27 with TRBJ2-5, with D possibly being TRBD2 (6 bases). This CDR3 has 15 amino acids. V was shortened by 2 bases and J by 4 bases, with 14 bases between the two germline ends. The germline V gene has CDR1 MNHEY and CDR2 SMNVEV (reference sequence). The DNA for the CDR3 is TGTGCCAGCAGTTTAGGACTATCTCCCGCAGAGACCCAGTACTTC. The encoded protein is CASSLGLSPAETQYF.

The genes are TRBV7-6 and TRBJ1-5; D gene unclear. CDR1 is SGHVS and CDR2 is FNYEAQ in the germline V gene. The ends were cut back, 5 bases at V and 3 bases at J, with 14 bases in the middle. CDR3 length equals 15 residues. The CDR3 is CASSQMSGLNQPQHF. CDR3 nucleotide sequence: TGTGCCAGCAGCCAAATGTCGGGTCTCAATCAGCCCCAGCATTTT.

The chain is built from TRBV19 and TRBJ1-5; TRBD1 is a possible D gene (6 bases). The CDR3 loop spans 18 amino acids. With 6 bases removed from V and 0 bases from J, the gap between germline ends came to 21 bases. Germline CDR1 and CDR2: LNHDA and SQIVND (reference sequence). CDR3 in DNA: TGTGCCAGTAGGCCGGGACACTATAAGACTTATAGCAATCAGCCCCAGCATTTT. Its translation: CASRPGHYKTYSNQPQHF.

V and J are TRBV3-1 (or the pseudogene TRBV3-2) and TRBJ1-6; D is uncertain. CDR3 length equals 13 residues. In germline, CDR1 is LGHDT, CDR2 YNNKEL (reference sequence). The germline V and J ends were trimmed by 1 base and 10 bases, with 8 bases remaining between them. This CDR3 is CASSQATTSPLHF. The CDR3 DNA reads TGTGCCAGCAGCCAAGCGACTACGTCACCCCTCCACTTT.

The chain links TRBV19 to TRBJ2-2; 10 nucleotides line up with TRBD2. J lost 4 bases, V lost 2 bases, and 10 bases had no gene match. CDR3 length: 18 amino acids. Germline loops: CDR1 LNHDA, CDR2 SQIVND (reference sequence). The CDR3 spells CASSIRFSGGLGTGELFF. The CDR3 coding sequence is TGTGCCAGTAGTATAAGGTTTAGCGGGGGGCTTGGCACCGGGGAGCTGTTTTTT.

The chain links TRBV28 to TRBJ1-2; a weak D match, TRBD1 (6 bases). Trimming removed 8 bases from V and 0 bases from J, with 10 bases in between. The CDR3 is 13 amino acids. Germline CDR1 reads MDHEN; CDR2 reads SYDVKM. CDR3 region: CASADRANYGYTF. DNA of the CDR3: TGTGCCAGCGCGGACAGAGCTAACTATGGCTACACCTTC.

This chain connects TRBV11-2 to TRBJ1-4, with a tentative D call TRBD1 (5 bases). The CDR3 totals 19 residues. Looked up from germline, CDR1 is SGHAT and CDR2 is FQNNGV. V lost 5 bases, J lost 7 bases, and 29 bases lay in between. For the CDR3, the DNA is TGTGCCAGCAGCCCACTCCCGACCCAAGGGGTGGGACTTGGTGAAAAACTGTTTTTT. Protein: CASSPLPTQGVGLGEKLFF.

This chain links TRBV7-8 with TRBJ1-1; D ambiguous. Looked up from germline, CDR1 is SGHVS and CDR2 is FQNEAQ. The germline V and J ends were trimmed by 5 bases and 7 bases, with 11 bases remaining between them. The length of the CDR3 is 12 residues. CDR3 residues: CASSASQIEAFF. The CDR3 region has the DNA TGTGCCAGCAGCGCATCCCAGATTGAAGCTTTCTTT.

The chain links TRBV11-2 to TRBJ2-1; D may be TRBD2 (6 bases). Germline V gives CDR1 SGHAT, CDR2 FQNNGV. CDR3 length: 15 amino acids. The V end lost 5 bases, the J end lost 4 bases, and 15 bases lay between the germline ends. The CDR3 spells CASSVKIGTYNEQFF. In DNA form, the CDR3 reads TGTGCCAGCAGCGTAAAGATAGGGACTTACAATGAGCAGTTCTTC.

This clone was found once. This sequence joins TRBV27 and TRBJ1-2; possible D gene TRBD1, 5 bases. Trimming pared 5 bases from V and 8 bases from J, leaving 21 bases between. This CDR3 is 15 amino acids long. In germline, CDR1 is MNHEY, CDR2 SMNVEV (reference sequence). The CDR3 loop reads CASSPQPGQVWGYTF. The CDR3 DNA reads TGTGCCAGCAGTCCACAGCCCGGACAAGTATGGGGCTACACCTTC.

V usage is TRBV15 and J usage is TRBJ2-7; 7 bases align to TRBD1. The CDR3 has 14 amino acids. Germline CDR1 LNHNV, CDR2 YYDKDF (reference sequence). J was trimmed by 3 bases and V by 0 bases; bases with no gene match: 2. For the CDR3, the DNA is TGTGCCACCAGCAGAGATGGGGACAGCTACGAGCAGTACTTC. Its protein is CATSRDGDSYEQYF.

The chain is built from TRBV19 and TRBJ2-7, with 9 bases that match TRBD1. Germline CDR1 is LNHDA and CDR2 is SQIVND (reference sequence). J was trimmed by 4 bases and V by 4 bases; bases with no gene match: 5. The length of the CDR3 is 14 residues. The CDR3 DNA follows: TGTGCCAGTAGTACATCGACAGGGGGTTACGAGCAGTACTTC. Translated: CASSTSTGGYEQYF. The full variable domain, with the rest looked up from reference TRBV19 and TRBJ2-7, is DGGITQSPKYLFRKEGQNVTLSCEQNLNHDAMYWYRQDPGQGLRLIYYSQIVNDFQKGDIAEGYSVSREKKESFPLTVTSAQKNPTAFYLCASSTSTGGYEQYFGPGTRLTVT.

V is TRBV11-1 and J is TRBJ2-1, with D hard to call. Per the germline V gene, CDR1 is SGHAT and CDR2 is FQDESV (reference sequence). V dropped 5 bases and J dropped 0 bases, with 11 bases sitting between them. The CDR3 runs 15 residues. CDR3 residues: CASSADTNSYNEQFF. DNA for the CDR3: TGTGCCAGCAGCGCAGACACAAACTCCTACAATGAGCAGTTCTTC.

This chain links TRBV3-1 (or the pseudogene TRBV3-2) with TRBJ2-3; 9 bases are a match to TRBD2. The ends lost 1 base at V and 5 bases at J; junction bases unmatched: 10. Germline V gene sequence: CDR1 LGHDT, CDR2 YNNKEL (reference sequence). The CDR3 has 17 amino acids. CDR3 bases: TGTGCCAGCAGCCAAGTGTTACAAGCGGGGGGAGGAGATACGCAGTATTTT. This translates into CASSQVLQAGGGDTQYF.

The V gene is TRBV5-1, the J gene TRBJ2-2; D might be TRBD2 (5 bases). The germline gives CDR1 SGHRS, CDR2 YFSETQ. V lost 4 bases and J lost 0, with 10 bases in between. The CDR3 consists of 15 residues. CDR3 DNA sequence: TGCGCCAGCAGCAAGGGAGCGGCGAACACCGGGGAGCTGTTTTTT. Its translation: CASSKGAANTGELFF.

The chain couples TRBV13 to TRBJ2-1, with a weak D call TRBD1 (5 bases). There are 12 residues in the CDR3. Per germline, CDR1 PRHDT and CDR2 FYEKMQ (reference sequence). V lost 3 bases, J lost 6 bases, and 6 bases lay in between. Written as DNA, the CDR3 is TGTGCCAGCAGCTTGCAGGGCAATGAGCAGTTCTTC. Residues: CASSLQGNEQFF.

J is TRBJ2-3 and V is TRBV6-5; weak D call: TRBD1 (6 bases). Trimming took off 5 bases at V and 1 base at J, with 10 bases between the two ends. Per germline, CDR1 MNHEY and CDR2 SVGAGI. The CDR3 loop spans 14 amino acids. CDR3 bases: TGTGCCAGCAGTAGGAGGACAGGCACAGATACGCAGTATTTT. Its protein is CASSRRTGTDTQYF.

The chain combines TRBV2 with TRBJ2-2; TRBD2 might be the D (5 bases). This CDR3 spans 13 amino acids. V lost 7 bases to trimming and J lost 7 bases, with 13 bases between them. CDR1 is SNHLY, CDR2 FYNNEI, per germline. The CDR3 region is CASKRDVNGELFF. DNA for the CDR3: TGTGCCAGCAAGAGGGATGTGAACGGGGAGCTGTTTTTT.

V and J are TRBV9 and TRBJ2-7, with 8 bases that match TRBD1. Germline V gene lookup returns CDR1 SGDLS and CDR2 YYNGEE. This CDR3 contains 15 residues. The ends lost 4 bases at V and 2 bases at J; junction bases unmatched: 8. The CDR3 protein is CASSPPGGQTYEQYF. DNA for the CDR3: TGTGCCAGCAGCCCACCAGGGGGCCAGACCTACGAGCAGTACTTC.

Concerning this clone: The same CDR3 arises from other DNA sequences in this sample as well. The J gene is TRBJ1-3, the V gene TRBV9, with 7 bases that match TRBD1. V shed 0 bases and J 2 bases; nucleotides not matched to a gene: 5. This CDR3 spans 16 amino acids. The germline CDR1 and CDR2 sequences are SGDLS and YYNGEE. CDR3 coding DNA: TGTGCCAGCAGCGTAGCTCCGACAGGGACTGGAAACACCATATATTTT. Amino acid sequence: CASSVAPTGTGNTIYF. Together with reference TRBV9 and TRBJ1-3, the CDR3 gives the full variable domain: DSGVTQTPKHLITATGQRVTLRCSPRSGDLSVYWYQQSLDQGLQFLIQYYNGEERAKGNILERFSAQQFPDLHSELNLSSLELGDSALYFCASSVAPTGTGNTIYFGEGSWLTVV.

Details on this clone: One junction end disagrees with the germline gene, perhaps due to a read error. The rearrangement joins TRBV7-9 to TRBJ2-7; 12 bases match TRBD1. The CDR3 is 13 residues long. Germline assignment: CDR1 SEHNR and CDR2 FQNEAQ (reference sequence). CDR3 sequence reads: CASSLGQGANFTF. In DNA, the CDR3 is TGTGCCAGCAGCTTGGGACAGGGGGCGAATTTTACCTTC.

The chain employs TRBV29-1 and TRBJ1-2; D possibly corresponds to TRBD1 (6 bases). The germline CDR1 and CDR2 sequences are SQVTM and ANQGSEA. The CDR3 has 12 residues. Trimming shortened V by 7 bases and J by 8 bases, and 17 bases separated the two germline ends. The CDR3: CSDGGGGRGYTF. The CDR3 DNA follows: TGCAGCGACGGGGGCGGGGGGAGAGGCTACACCTTC.

The chain recombines TRBV11-2 with TRBJ1-2; TRBD1 matches 7 bases. There are 14 residues in the CDR3. V gave up 5 bases and J gave up 6 bases; unmatched junction bases: 9. In germline, CDR1 is SGHAT, CDR2 FQNNGV. The DNA for the CDR3 is TGTGCCAGCAGCCTAAATGCAGGGGGAGATGGCTACACCTTC. Translated, it gives CASSLNAGGDGYTF. The full variable domain, rest sourced from reference TRBV11-2 and TRBJ1-2, is EAGVAQSPRYKIIEKRQSVAFWCNPISGHATLYWYQQILGQGPKLLIQFQNNGVVDDSQLPKDRFSAERLKGVDSTLKIQPAKLEDSAVYLCASSLNAGGDGYTFGSGTRLTVV.